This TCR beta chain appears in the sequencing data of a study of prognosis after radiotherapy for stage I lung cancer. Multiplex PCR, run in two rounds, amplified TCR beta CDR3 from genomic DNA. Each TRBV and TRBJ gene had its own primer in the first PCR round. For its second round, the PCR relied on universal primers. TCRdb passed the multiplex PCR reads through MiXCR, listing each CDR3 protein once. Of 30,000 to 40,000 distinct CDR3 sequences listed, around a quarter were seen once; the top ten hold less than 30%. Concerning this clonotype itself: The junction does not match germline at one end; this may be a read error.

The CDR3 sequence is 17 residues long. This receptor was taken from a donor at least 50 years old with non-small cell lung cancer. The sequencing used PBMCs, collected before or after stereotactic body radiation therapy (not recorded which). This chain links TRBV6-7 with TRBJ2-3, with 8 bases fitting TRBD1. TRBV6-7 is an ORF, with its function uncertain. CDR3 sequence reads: CAPGDRFYWLGTDTQYF. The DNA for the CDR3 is TGTGCCCCTGGGGACAGGTTTTATTGGTTAGGCACAGATACGCAATATTTT.